The present T cell receptor (beta chain) was sequenced within a study of blood T cell repertoires in COVID-19. CDR1 SGHDN and CDR2 FVKESK come from the germline V gene. The CDR3 covers 14 residues. Unmatched junction bases numbered 7, after V lost 5 bases and J lost 4 bases. As processed by the authors: Amplified reference gene primers provided the basis for estimating nucleated cell counts. Data came from immunoSEQ multiplex PCR; TCRdb stores just in-frame clones and leaves some out. Clone size and V and J calls were adopted from that table, with D and trimming inferred from the DNA. There are approximately 400,000 clones in the sample; around 86% occur only once, and approximately 4.7% lies in the top ten.

The V gene is TRBV14, the J gene TRBJ1-1, with 7 bases fitting TRBD1. This clonotype originated in a woman aged 50 to 65 who had recovered from COVID-19. The specimen sequenced was PBMCs or T cells enriched from blood (not recorded which). The CDR3 loop is CASSFRGGSTEAFF. CDR3 in DNA: TGTGCCAGCAGCTTCCGAGGGGGCAGCACTGAAGCTTTCTTT.